The present T cell receptor (beta chain) was sequenced within a study of shared clonotypes between healthy human individuals. Study context: Contributing individuals were a couple of females and a few males aged 18 to 49.

This CDR3 region has 15 residues. Germline V gives CDR1 SGHNT, CDR2 YYREEE (reference sequence). Study observations and caveats: It was the few donors that limited the genetic and exposure-history diversity represented.

As to this clone: What it binds is not known. The same CDR3 is also encoded by other DNA sequences in this sample.

It was roughly 0.3 ug DNA, roughly 32,000 T cell genomes, that went into each replicate PCR of unsorted PBMC. Authors' analysis steps: With immunoSEQ giving junction-only sequences and no quality scores, filtering differed. Generated by immunoSEQ multiplex PCR, the TCRdb table keeps only in-frame clones and is missing some. V, J and clone size reflect that table, while D and trimming were determined from the DNA. The table records a few hundred thousand clones, around 77% of them present only once. The sequence derives from a woman in her 40s in good health. Some clones in this sample may be carry-over from other donors' samples. This chain uses TRBV5-4 with TRBJ2-5, with 7 bases lining up with TRBD2. The DNA end favors TRBJ2-7, so the J call may be wrong. The sample taken for sequencing was PBMCs. The CDR3 DNA is TGTGCCAGCAGCTTGGCCCGCGGGAGCATCCGCGAGCAGTACTTC. Translated: CASSLARGSIREQYF.